Reported below is one T cell receptor beta chain. This clonotype was counted many times. The target of this receptor is not known. Within one base of it there is no much larger clone, and no base qualities were kept. This sample was taken from a study of T-cell reconstitution after alpha-beta-depleted transplantation in children (dated by TCRdb to 2016 to 2017). For context, the study as a whole: T-cell immune reconstitution after TCRalphabeta/CD19-depleted allogeneic hematopoietic cell transplantation in children was quantitatively tracked in the study by means of TCR repertoire profiling.

The library was generated by PCR. The sequencer listed for this sample is Illumina HiSeq 2500. To normalize quantification of the TCRbeta repertoire, the TCR libraries were built with molecular barcoding that relied on unique molecular identifiers. TCRdb trimmed the raw reads at Q25, called clones with MiXCR and kept productive beta chains. Every entry covers one CDR3 protein and lists the most common genes and DNA from its rows. In this sample the table shows some 240,000 distinct CDR3 sequences, 12% of which occur a single time. Jointly, the top ten make up over 2% of the sample. At the junction V is shortened by 5 bases and J by 5 bases; bases outside the gene matches: 6. Spanning cysteine to phenylalanine, the CDR3 consists of 13 amino acids. CDR3 DNA is the only sequence kept; it has 39 bases, read in frame from the first base. Per the germline V gene (reference sequence), DFQATT is the CDR1 and SNEGSKA is the CDR2.

This sequence was found in a human donor who donated a stem cell graft to a child with acute lymphoblastic leukemia. In this chain, TRBV20-1 is recombined with TRBJ1-1, and 9 bases in between align with TRBD1. Sample: PBMCs from the stem cell graft donor, taken from the stem cell graft. The DNA sequence reads TGCAGTGCTTGGAGGGACAGGGCTACTGAAGCTTTCTTT. Its coded protein is CSAWRDRATEAFF.